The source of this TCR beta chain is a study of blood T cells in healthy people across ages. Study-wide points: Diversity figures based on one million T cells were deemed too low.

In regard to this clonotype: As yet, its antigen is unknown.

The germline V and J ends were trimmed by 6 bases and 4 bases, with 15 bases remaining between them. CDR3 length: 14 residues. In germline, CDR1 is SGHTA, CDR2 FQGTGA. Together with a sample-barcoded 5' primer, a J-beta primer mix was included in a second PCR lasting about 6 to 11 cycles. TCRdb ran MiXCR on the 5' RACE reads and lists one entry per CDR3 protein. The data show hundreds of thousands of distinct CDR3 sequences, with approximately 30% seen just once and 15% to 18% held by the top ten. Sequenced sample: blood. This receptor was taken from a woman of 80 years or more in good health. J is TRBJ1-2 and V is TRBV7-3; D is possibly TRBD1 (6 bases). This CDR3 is CASRSKGGSYGYTF. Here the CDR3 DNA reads TGTGCCAGCAGATCCAAGGGGGGTTCCTATGGCTACACCTTC.